What follows are 13 T cell receptor beta chains derived from one specimen sequenced in a study of T cell repertoires in cytomegalovirus infection. These receptors have no known antigen. TCRdb independently ran MiXCR on the reads; one entry per CDR3 protein. The top ten clones hold approximately 95% of a sample with roughly 80,000 distinct CDR3 sequences, around 40% of them seen once. The sample consisted of CD8+ T cells from cultured PBMCs, taken from culture after CMV antigen stimulation. All receptors derive from a human donor in good health (CMV status not recorded). Some clones in this sample may be carry-over from other donors' samples.

This clonotype has just a few counts. The chain carries TRBV10-3 and TRBJ2-2; 9 nucleotides align to TRBD1. The V and J ends lost 0 bases and 4 bases, in that order; junction bases with no gene match: 6. The germline V gene encodes CDR1 ENHRY and CDR2 SYGVKD. The CDR3 is 17 amino acids. The CDR3 DNA sequence: TGTGCCATCAGTGAGTCCTACGGGACAGGGACCACCGGGGAGCTGTTTTTT. Translated, it gives CAISESYGTGTTGELFF.

This clonotype was observed a few times. J is TRBJ1-4 and V is TRBV6-1; the D is unclear. The ends were cut back, 5 bases at V and 7 bases at J, with 26 bases in the middle. Germline V gene sequence: CDR1 MNHNS, CDR2 SASEGT. This CDR3 has 18 amino acids. The CDR3 DNA sequence: TGTGCCAGCAGTTTCCTCAATGGGGATCAGTACCCCTTTGAAAAACTGTTTTTT. Protein sequence: CASSFLNGDQYPFEKLFF.

The chain couples TRBV4-1 to TRBJ2-7; D gene uncertain. Germline V gene data show CDR1 as MGHRA and CDR2 as YSYEKL. The CDR3 is 17 residues long. The V end lost 0 bases, the J end lost 4 bases, and 19 bases lay between the germline ends. The CDR3 reads CASSQDSRSKSGYEQYF. The CDR3 bases are TGCGCCAGCAGCCAAGATTCCCGGTCAAAATCGGGTTACGAGCAGTACTTC.

This clonotype occurred many times. The chain employs TRBV4-1 and TRBJ2-5, with TRBD2 identical over 9 bases. The CDR3 has 17 residues. The V gene end was trimmed by 4 bases and the J gene end by 4 bases; junction bases not matched to a gene: 13. Germline CDR1 MGHRA, CDR2 YSYEKL. CDR3 amino acids: CASSPYGVAGDGETQYF. The CDR3 coding sequence is TGCGCCAGCAGCCCATACGGGGTAGCGGGGGACGGAGAGACCCAGTACTTC.

This sequence joins TRBV7-6 and TRBJ2-7; D may be TRBD1 (5 bases). Germline lookup yields CDR1 SGHVS and CDR2 FNYEAQ. This CDR3 spans 13 amino acids. Trimming stripped 2 bases from V and 9 bases from J, with 14 bases between. The CDR3 region is CASSLNGASGQYF. For the CDR3, the DNA is TGTGCCAGCAGCTTAAATGGGGCTTCGGGGCAGTACTTC.

In this sample, this clonotype turned up a few times. The chain recombines TRBV6-1 with TRBJ2-5; tentative D call: TRBD2 (7 bases). The germline gives CDR1 MNHNS, CDR2 SASEGT. The germline V and J ends were trimmed by 11 bases and 2 bases, with 18 bases remaining between them. This CDR3 region has 14 residues. The CDR3 DNA sequence: TGTGCCGGAGGGGGAGGGGGGGGACAAGAGACCCAGTACTTC. It yields the protein CAGGGGGGQETQYF.

This clonotype was seen many times. The V and J genes are TRBV27 and TRBJ1-5; 7 nucleotides line up with TRBD1. This CDR3 region has 14 residues. From germline, CDR1 is MNHEY and CDR2 SMNVEV (reference sequence). V lost 5 bases to trimming and J lost 4 bases; unmatched junction nucleotides: 5. The CDR3 DNA sequence: TGTGCCAGCAGTCCAGGGGGAAGGAATCAGCCCCAGCATTTT. This gives the protein CASSPGGRNQPQHF.

This clonotype was seen many times. This chain uses TRBV7-8 with TRBJ2-1, with TRBD2 matching 12 bases. CDR1 and CDR2 (germline): SGHVS, FQNEAQ. This CDR3 is 19 amino acids long. V was pared by 3 bases and J by 7 bases, with 16 bases of the junction left unmatched. The CDR3 nucleotides are TGTGCCAGCAGCTTTTCGGCTAGCGGGGGGGTGGATAAGCTAAATGAGCAGTTCTTC. Translating gives CASSFSASGGVDKLNEQFF.

This sequence joins TRBV27 and TRBJ2-1; TRBD1 or TRBD2 may be the D gene (5 bases each). Germline V CDR1 and CDR2: MNHEY, SMNVEV (reference sequence). The CDR3 is made up of 14 amino acids. Trimming took off 5 bases at V and 2 bases at J, with 10 bases between the two ends. CDR3 sequence reads: CASSPPGPYNEQFF. In DNA, the CDR3 is TGTGCCAGCAGTCCCCCGGGACCCTACAATGAGCAGTTCTTC.

The rearrangement uses TRBV14 and TRBJ1-2, with 10 bases identical to TRBD1. The V gene's germline CDR1 is SGHDN and CDR2 FVKESK. There are 16 residues in the CDR3. The V and J ends lost 4 bases and 3 bases, in that order; junction bases with no gene match: 8. CDR3: CASSPSVDRGYYGYTF. CDR3 in DNA: TGTGCCAGCAGCCCCTCGGTGGACAGGGGGTACTATGGCTACACCTTC.

This clonotype has just a few counts. The gene calls are TRBV19 and TRBJ2-3, with D possibly TRBD1 on 5 matching bases. Germline V CDR1 and CDR2: LNHDA, SQIVND (reference sequence). The CDR3 is 16 amino acids. The V end was cut by 3 bases, the J end by 0 bases, with 13 bases between. Here the CDR3 DNA reads TGTGCCAGTAGTATTGGTTTTGGGGCCAGCACAGATACGCAGTATTTT. Encoded protein: CASSIGFGASTDTQYF. Using reference TRBV19 and TRBJ2-3 for the parts outside the CDR3, the full variable domain is DGGITQSPKYLFRKEGQNVTLSCEQNLNHDAMYWYRQDPGQGLRLIYYSQIVNDFQKGDIAEGYSVSREKKESFPLTVTSAQKNPTAFYLCASSIGFGASTDTQYFGPGTRLTVL.

Only one count was recorded for this clonotype. The rearrangement joins TRBV28 to TRBJ1-1, with D maybe TRBD1 (6 bases). Germline CDR1 and CDR2: MDHEN and SYDVKM. Deletions cut 3 bases from V and 7 bases from J, with 12 bases between. The CDR3 length is 13 residues. The CDR3 sequence is CASSLGGQNEAFF. The CDR3 bases are TGTGCCAGCAGTTTGGGGGGGCAAAATGAAGCTTTCTTT.

This clonotype was counted a few times. This chain links TRBV7-9 with TRBJ1-2; 10 nucleotides align to TRBD1. This CDR3 spans 17 amino acids. Germline CDR1 SEHNR, CDR2 FQNEAQ (reference sequence). Trimming removed 5 bases from V and 3 bases from J; junction bases left unmatched: 12. CDR3 loop: CASSRLTGTGAYYGYTF. The DNA of the CDR3 is TGTGCCAGCAGCCGCCTCACCGGGACAGGGGCTTACTATGGCTACACCTTC.